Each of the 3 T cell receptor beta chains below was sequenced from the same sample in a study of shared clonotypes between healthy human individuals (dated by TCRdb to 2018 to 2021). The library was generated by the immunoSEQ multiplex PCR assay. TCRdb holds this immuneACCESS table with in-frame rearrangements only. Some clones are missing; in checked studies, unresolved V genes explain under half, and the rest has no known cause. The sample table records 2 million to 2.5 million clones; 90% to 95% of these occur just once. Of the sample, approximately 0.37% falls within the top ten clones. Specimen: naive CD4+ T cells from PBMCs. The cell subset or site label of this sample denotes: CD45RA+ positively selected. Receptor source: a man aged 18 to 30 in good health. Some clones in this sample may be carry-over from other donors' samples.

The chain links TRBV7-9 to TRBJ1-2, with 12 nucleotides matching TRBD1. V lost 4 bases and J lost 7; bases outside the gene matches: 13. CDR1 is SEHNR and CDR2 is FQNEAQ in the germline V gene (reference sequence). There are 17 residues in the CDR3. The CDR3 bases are TGTGCCAGCAGCTGGACCCCGCTGGGACAGGGGGCGGGTGGCTACACCTTC. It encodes CASSWTPLGQGAGGYTF. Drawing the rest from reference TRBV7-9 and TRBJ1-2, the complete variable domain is DTGVSQNPRHKITKRGQNVTFRCDPISEHNRLYWYRQTLGQGPEFLTYFQNEAQLEKSRLLSDRFSAERPKGSFSTLEIQRTEQGDSAMYLCASSWTPLGQGAGGYTFGSGTRLTVV.

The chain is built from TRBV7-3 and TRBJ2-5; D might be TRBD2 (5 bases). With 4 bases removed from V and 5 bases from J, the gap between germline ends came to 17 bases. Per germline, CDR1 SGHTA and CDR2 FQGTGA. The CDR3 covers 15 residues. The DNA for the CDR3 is TGTGCCAGCAGCTCAAGCCCCCGGGATGGCGAGACCCAGTACTTC. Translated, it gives CASSSSPRDGETQYF. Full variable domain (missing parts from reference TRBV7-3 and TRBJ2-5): GAGVSQTPSNKVTEKGKYVELRCDPISGHTALYWYRQSLGQGPEFLIYFQGTGAADDSGLPNDRFFAVRPEGSVSTLKIQRTERGDSAVYLCASSSSPRDGETQYFGPGTRLLVL.

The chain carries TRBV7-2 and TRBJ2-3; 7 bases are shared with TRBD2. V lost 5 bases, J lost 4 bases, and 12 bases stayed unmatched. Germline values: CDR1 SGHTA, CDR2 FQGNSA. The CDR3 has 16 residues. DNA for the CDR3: TGTGCCAGCAGCCTGCGCCTTAAGAGCGGGGCAGATACGCAGTATTTT. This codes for CASSLRLKSGADTQYF.